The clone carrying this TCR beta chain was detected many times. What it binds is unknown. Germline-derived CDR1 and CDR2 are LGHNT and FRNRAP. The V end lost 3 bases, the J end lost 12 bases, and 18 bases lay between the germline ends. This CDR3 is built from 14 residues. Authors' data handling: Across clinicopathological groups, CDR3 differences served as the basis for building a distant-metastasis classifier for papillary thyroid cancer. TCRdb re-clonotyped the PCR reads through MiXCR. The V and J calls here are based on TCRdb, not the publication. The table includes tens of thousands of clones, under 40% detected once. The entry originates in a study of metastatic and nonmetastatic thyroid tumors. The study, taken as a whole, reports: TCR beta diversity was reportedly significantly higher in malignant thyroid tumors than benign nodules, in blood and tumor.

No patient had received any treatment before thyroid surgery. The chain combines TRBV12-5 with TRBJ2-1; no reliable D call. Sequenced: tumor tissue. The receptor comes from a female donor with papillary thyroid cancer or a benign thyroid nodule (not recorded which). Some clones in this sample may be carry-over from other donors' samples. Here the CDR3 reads CASGFLTDGRGQFF. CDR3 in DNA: TGTGCTAGTGGTTTTTTAACTGACGGGCGCGGGCAGTTCTTC. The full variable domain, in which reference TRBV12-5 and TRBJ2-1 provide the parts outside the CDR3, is DARVTQTPRHKVTEMGQEVTMRCQPILGHNTVFWYRQTMMQGLELLAYFRNRAPLDDSGMPKDRFSAEMPDATLATLKIQPSEPRDSAVYFCASGFLTDGRGQFFGPGTRLTVL.